A selection of T cell receptor beta chains follows, all from one sample in a study of T cell clonotyping in hematopoietic cell transplantation. Assay used: immunoSEQ multiplex PCR; TCRdb lists only in-frame clones, some missing. The sample includes approximately 39,000 clones, around 95% of them seen just once. The specimen comprised peripheral blood mononuclear cells, sampled before stem cell transplant. These receptors were obtained from a man aged 40-55 years with chronic myeloid leukemia. Some clones in this sample may be carry-over from other donors' samples. Each CDR3 is given with its conserved first and last residue. The D gene is left open where the match is weak. Clone size is not always given. Where it is, it says once, few, many or a class for expanded clones.

d_gene: .
v_gene: TRBV7-3
j_gene: TRBJ1-1
abundance: .
CDR3nt: TGTGCCAGCAGCTTTGGGACAACGGGTGAAGCTTTCTTT
CDR3aa: CASSFGTTGEAFF

d_gene: .
v_gene: TRBV10-3
j_gene: TRBJ2-1
abundance: .
CDR3nt: TGCGCCATCAGTGAGTTTCCAGGGGGGCAGACTAGCGATGAGCAGTTCTTC
CDR3aa: CAISEFPGGQTSDEQFF

d_gene: TRBD2
v_gene: TRBV11-3
j_gene: TRBJ2-7
abundance: once
CDR3nt: TGTGCCAGCAGCTTCTTTAGCGGGGGGGCCGCTCACGAGCAGTACTTC
CDR3aa: CASSFFSGGAAHEQYF

d_gene: TRBD2
v_gene: TRBV28
j_gene: TRBJ2-1
abundance: .
CDR3nt: TGTGCCAGCAGTTTTACAGCGGGGGGGCGGTCCTACAATGAGCAGTTCTTC
CDR3aa: CASSFTAGGRSYNEQFF

d_gene: .
v_gene: TRBV9
j_gene: TRBJ2-1
abundance: .
CDR3nt: TGTGCCAGCTCCCTCGAGGGGTTGTCCTACAATGAGCAGTTCTTC
CDR3aa: CASSLEGLSYNEQFF

d_gene: .
v_gene: TRBV7-8
j_gene: TRBJ2-7
abundance: .
CDR3nt: TGTGCCAGCAGCTTAATGGGGACACCCTACGAGCAGTACTTC
CDR3aa: CASSLMGTPYEQYF

d_gene: .
v_gene: TRBV7-9
j_gene: TRBJ1-1
abundance: .
CDR3nt: TGTGCCAGCAGCCCCCCGAGTAACACTGAAGCTTTCTTT
CDR3aa: CASSPPSNTEAFF

d_gene: .
v_gene: TRBV28
j_gene: TRBJ1-2
abundance: once
CDR3nt: TGTGGGACCAAATTAAGGGGCCATGGCTACACCTTC
CDR3aa: CGTKLRGHGYTF

d_gene: .
v_gene: TRBV19
j_gene: TRBJ1-5
abundance: .
CDR3nt: TGTGCCAGTACGGCGGGGAGAGCGGGCAATCAGCCCCAGCATTTT
CDR3aa: CASTAGRAGNQPQHF

d_gene: TRBD1
v_gene: TRBV4-3
j_gene: TRBJ2-5
abundance: .
CDR3nt: TGCGCCAGCAGCCAGATCGGACAGGGGGAGGAGACCCAGTACTTC
CDR3aa: CASSQIGQGEETQYF

d_gene: TRBD1
v_gene: TRBV4-3
j_gene: TRBJ1-1
abundance: .
CDR3nt: TGCGCCAGCAGCCGAGACAGGGCCCTGAACACTGAAGCTTTCTTT
CDR3aa: CASSRDRALNTEAFF

d_gene: .
v_gene: TRBV6-1
j_gene: TRBJ1-2
abundance: .
CDR3nt: TGTGCCAGCAGTGAAGGGGACCAGCCCGGCTACACCTTC
CDR3aa: CASSEGDQPGYTF

d_gene: .
v_gene: TRBV19
j_gene: TRBJ1-6
abundance: .
CDR3nt: TGTGCCAGTAGTCGATCCGGGACGTTAGACTCACCCCTCCACTTT
CDR3aa: CASSRSGTLDSPLHF

d_gene: .
v_gene: TRBV5-6
j_gene: TRBJ2-1
abundance: .
CDR3nt: TGTGCCAGCAGCTATAGGACAGCTTACAATGAGCAGTTCTTC
CDR3aa: CASSYRTAYNEQFF

d_gene: .
v_gene: TRBV5-1
j_gene: TRBJ2-1
abundance: .
CDR3nt: TGCGCCAGCAGCTTGATGACCCACGCCGGAAACAATGAGCAGTTCTTC
CDR3aa: CASSLMTHAGNNEQFF

d_gene: .
v_gene: TRBV25-1
j_gene: TRBJ1-1
abundance: once
CDR3nt: TGTGCCAGCAGTTTCGGGACTGAGGTGATGTTAGAGGCTTTCTTT
CDR3aa: CASSFGTEVMLEAFF

d_gene: .
v_gene: TRBV7-9
j_gene: TRBJ2-5
abundance: .
CDR3nt: TGTGCCAGCAGCCATACAGCGCCGCAAGAGACCCAGTACTTC
CDR3aa: CASSHTAPQETQYF

d_gene: .
v_gene: TRBV30
j_gene: TRBJ1-4
abundance: .
CDR3nt: TGTGCCTGGAGTGTAGAGGTCCAGTCGGGGAAACTGTTTTTT
CDR3aa: CAWSVEVQSGKLFF

d_gene: TRBD1
v_gene: TRBV11-2
j_gene: TRBJ2-5
abundance: .
CDR3nt: TGTGCCAGCAGCTTAGGGGGACAGGAAGAGACCCAGTACTTC
CDR3aa: CASSLGGQEETQYF

d_gene: .
v_gene: TRBV2
j_gene: TRBJ2-7
abundance: .
CDR3nt: TGTGCCAGCAGTGAGAGGACAGTCTCCTACGAGCAGTACTTC
CDR3aa: CASSERTVSYEQYF

d_gene: TRBD1
v_gene: TRBV5-6
j_gene: TRBJ1-5
abundance: .
CDR3nt: TGTGCCAGCAGCGCGGACAGGGGGCATCAGCCCCAGCATTTT
CDR3aa: CASSADRGHQPQHF

d_gene: .
v_gene: TRBV28
j_gene: TRBJ1-2
abundance: .
CDR3nt: TGTGCCAGCAGTGGGGGAATTGGGTCCTCTCGGGGACTGACTAACTATGGCTACACCTTC
CDR3aa: CASSGGIGSSRGLTNYGYTF

d_gene: .
v_gene: TRBV7-3
j_gene: TRBJ2-1
abundance: .
CDR3nt: TGTGCCAGCAGCTTAAGCCCGAGCTCCTACAATGAGCAGTTCTTC
CDR3aa: CASSLSPSSYNEQFF

d_gene: .
v_gene: TRBV6-5
j_gene: TRBJ2-7
abundance: .
CDR3nt: TGTGCCAGCAAGCTGGGGGGCGCCTACGAGCAGTACTTC
CDR3aa: CASKLGGAYEQYF

d_gene: .
v_gene: TRBV7-7
j_gene: TRBJ2-7
abundance: .
CDR3nt: TGTGCTAGCAGCCTAGGGGAAGGAGAGTACGAGCAGTACTTC
CDR3aa: CASSLGEGEYEQYF

d_gene: .
v_gene: TRBV4-1
j_gene: TRBJ2-5
abundance: .
CDR3nt: TGCGCCAGCAGCCGCCGTACACCAGGCGGTGAGGAGACCCAGTACTTC
CDR3aa: CASSRRTPGGEETQYF

d_gene: TRBD1
v_gene: TRBV27
j_gene: TRBJ1-5
abundance: once
CDR3nt: TGTGCCAGCAGTTTATCAGGGGACAGTTATAGCAATCAGCCCCAGCATTTT
CDR3aa: CASSLSGDSYSNQPQHF

d_gene: TRBD2
v_gene: TRBV2
j_gene: TRBJ2-5
abundance: .
CDR3nt: TGTGCCAGCAGGCGGACTAGCGGGGGGACCCAGTACTTC
CDR3aa: CASRRTSGGTQYF

d_gene: .
v_gene: TRBV30
j_gene: TRBJ1-5
abundance: few
CDR3nt: TGTGCCTGGAGTCCTGGGGGCGATCAGCCCCAGCATTTT
CDR3aa: CAWSPGGDQPQHF

d_gene: TRBD1
v_gene: TRBV7-9
j_gene: TRBJ2-7
abundance: .
CDR3nt: TGTGCCAGCAGCCCCCCGTTTGGGGGACAGGGGAACTACGAGCAGTACTTC
CDR3aa: CASSPPFGGQGNYEQYF

d_gene: TRBD1
v_gene: TRBV29-1
j_gene: TRBJ2-7
abundance: .
CDR3nt: TGCAGCGTTGAAGGACAGGGGAACGAGCAGTACTTC
CDR3aa: CSVEGQGNEQYF

d_gene: TRBD2
v_gene: TRBV2
j_gene: TRBJ2-3
abundance: few
CDR3nt: TGTGCCAGCACTAAGGGACTAGCGGGGGCAGATACGCAGTATTTT
CDR3aa: CASTKGLAGADTQYF

d_gene: .
v_gene: TRBV7-8
j_gene: TRBJ2-7
abundance: .
CDR3nt: TGTGCCAGCAGCTATACTAGCTACGAGCAGTACTTC
CDR3aa: CASSYTSYEQYF

d_gene: .
v_gene: TRBV4-3
j_gene: TRBJ1-2
abundance: .
CDR3nt: TGCGCCAGCAGCCAAGATTCTCTCTATGGCTACACCTTC
CDR3aa: CASSQDSLYGYTF

d_gene: .
v_gene: TRBV9
j_gene: TRBJ1-2
abundance: .
CDR3nt: TGTGCCAGCAGCGTAGACCATGCCGGCTCGGGCTACACCTTC
CDR3aa: CASSVDHAGSGYTF

d_gene: TRBD1
v_gene: TRBV9
j_gene: TRBJ2-2
abundance: .
CDR3nt: TGTGCCAGCAGCGTAGCAGGGGGTTCGAACACCGGGGAGCTGTTTTTT
CDR3aa: CASSVAGGSNTGELFF

d_gene: .
v_gene: TRBV7-9
j_gene: TRBJ1-3
abundance: .
CDR3nt: TGTGCCAGCAGCTTAGGGGGTAGCTCTGGAAACACCATATATTTT
CDR3aa: CASSLGGSSGNTIYF

d_gene: .
v_gene: TRBV5-1
j_gene: TRBJ1-2
abundance: .
CDR3nt: TGCGCCAGCAGCCGTTCCAGGGATACCTATTATGGCTACACCTTC
CDR3aa: CASSRSRDTYYGYTF

d_gene: .
v_gene: TRBV5-1
j_gene: TRBJ1-4
abundance: .
CDR3nt: TGCGCCAGCAGCTTGGGACCAGGGGAAGATGAAAAACTGTTTTTT
CDR3aa: CASSLGPGEDEKLFF

d_gene: TRBD1
v_gene: TRBV28
j_gene: TRBJ2-7
abundance: .
CDR3nt: TGTGCCAGCAGTAGGGACAGTGGGGTTGACGAGCAGTACTTC
CDR3aa: CASSRDSGVDEQYF